Here is one TCR beta chain with its context. This sample was taken from a study of control samples from healthy donors and cancer patients. The CDR3 totals 14 residues. V was clipped by 3 bases and J by 4 bases; unmatched bases: 8. Germline lookup yields CDR1 GTSNPN and CDR2 SVGIG (reference sequence). Some clones are missing from TCRdb's copy, which holds only in-frame ones; the method was immunoSEQ multiplex PCR. The sample records approximately 150,000 clones, about 91% being singletons. The sequence came from a man younger than 35 in good health. The sample was blood. J is TRBJ2-7 and V is TRBV30; 8 nucleotides agree with TRBD1. The CDR3 loop reads CAWSPGTGPYEQYF. As DNA, the CDR3 is TGTGCCTGGAGCCCCGGGACAGGACCGTACGAGCAGTACTTC.